Below are 3 T cell receptor beta chains sequenced from a single sample in a study of CD8+ T cells in alopecia areata. Investigators isolated RNA and reverse transcribed it into cDNA to act as the sequencing template. Some clones are missing from TCRdb's copy, which holds only in-frame ones; the method was immunoSEQ multiplex PCR. The data contain some 120,000 clones, roughly 61% of them singletons. This specimen was CD4+ T cells sorted from blood, taken at week 0. These receptors were obtained from a human donor with alopecia areata.

This clone turned up a few times. The chain recombines TRBV7-9 with TRBJ2-7; no firm D call. Germline values: CDR1 SEHNR, CDR2 FQNEAQ (reference sequence). The length of the CDR3 is 12 residues. Deletions cut 3 bases from V and 3 bases from J, with 6 bases between. The CDR3 protein is CASSFSNYEQYF. The DNA for the CDR3 is TGTGCCAGCAGCTTCAGTAACTACGAGCAGTACTTC.

V usage is TRBV15 and J usage is TRBJ2-1, with D perhaps TRBD2 (6 bases). The CDR3 has 15 residues. Trimming left V 1 base short and J 5 bases short, with 12 bases between. In germline, CDR1 is LNHNV, CDR2 YYDKDF (reference sequence). As DNA, the CDR3 is TGTGCCACCAGCAGAGGGCGGGGACCGAACAATGAGCAGTTCTTC. This encodes CATSRGRGPNNEQFF.

The V and J genes are TRBV7-9 and TRBJ2-7; D is unresolved. CDR1 is SEHNR and CDR2 is FQNEAQ in the germline V gene (reference sequence). The CDR3 is made up of 15 amino acids. V was shortened by 0 bases and J by 6 bases, with 15 bases between the two germline ends. CDR3 nucleotide sequence: TGTGCCAGCAGCTTAGCTCTGGTATCGTCGGGCGAGCAGTACTTC. Translating gives CASSLALVSSGEQYF. The entire variable domain, with the rest obtained from reference TRBV7-9 and TRBJ2-7, is as follows: DTGVSQNPRHKITKRGQNVTFRCDPISEHNRLYWYRQTLGQGPEFLTYFQNEAQLEKSRLLSDRFSAERPKGSFSTLEIQRTEQGDSAMYLCASSLALVSSGEQYFGPGTRLTVT.